The sequence of this TCR beta chain was determined in a study of brain T cells in children with intractable seizures. Study-wide findings and caveats: Viral specificity was inferred only from CDR3 similarity; HCMV serostatus was unknown.

Germline CDR1 is LGHDT and CDR2 is YNNKEL (reference sequence). This CDR3 region has 14 residues. Trimming cost V 1 base and J 4 bases, with 9 bases left between them. Worth noting for this clone: Its target is not known.

Libraries were prepared by immunoSEQ multiplex PCR; TCRdb keeps only in-frame clonotypes and omits some of them. The table records approximately 330,000 clones, over 85% of them present only once. Time point reported: blood from clinic visit 5 months post-surgery; TSC patient then seizure free. Surgery cases with the highest brain T cell transcript signatures were chosen for sequencing. Pre-surgery treatment included at least one anti-epileptic drug. This receptor was taken from a boy in the first two years of life with tuberous sclerosis and intractable seizures. The sequenced sample was peripheral blood, obtained 4 to 5 months after surgery. J is TRBJ2-3 and V is TRBV3-1 (or the pseudogene TRBV3-2), with D unresolved. CDR3 residues: CASSQGHWSDTQYF. As DNA, the CDR3 is TGTGCCAGCAGCCAAGGACACTGGTCAGATACGCAGTATTTT.